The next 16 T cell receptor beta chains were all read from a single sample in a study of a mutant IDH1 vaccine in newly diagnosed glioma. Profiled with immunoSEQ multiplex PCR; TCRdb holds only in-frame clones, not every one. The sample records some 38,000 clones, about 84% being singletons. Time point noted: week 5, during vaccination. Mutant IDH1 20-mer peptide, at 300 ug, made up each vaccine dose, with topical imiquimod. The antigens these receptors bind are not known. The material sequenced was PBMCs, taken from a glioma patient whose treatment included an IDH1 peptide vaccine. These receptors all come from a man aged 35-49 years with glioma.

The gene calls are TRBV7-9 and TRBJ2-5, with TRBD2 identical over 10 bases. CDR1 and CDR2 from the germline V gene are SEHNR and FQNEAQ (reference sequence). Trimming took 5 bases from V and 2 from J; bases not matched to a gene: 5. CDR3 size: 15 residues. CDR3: CASSPAGGLQETQYF. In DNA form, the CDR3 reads TGTGCCAGCAGCCCAGCGGGGGGGCTGCAAGAGACCCAGTACTTC.

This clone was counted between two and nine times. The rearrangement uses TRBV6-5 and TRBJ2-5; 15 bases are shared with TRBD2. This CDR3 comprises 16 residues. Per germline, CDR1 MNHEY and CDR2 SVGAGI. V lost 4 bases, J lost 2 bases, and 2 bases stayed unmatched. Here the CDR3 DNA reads TGTGCCAGCAGTTCCGGACTAGCGGGGGGGCAAGAGACCCAGTACTTC. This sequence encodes CASSSGLAGGQETQYF.

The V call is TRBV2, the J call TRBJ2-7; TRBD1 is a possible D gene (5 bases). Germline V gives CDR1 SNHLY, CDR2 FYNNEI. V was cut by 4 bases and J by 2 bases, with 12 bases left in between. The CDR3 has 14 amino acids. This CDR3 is CASSGGRFPYEQYF. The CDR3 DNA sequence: TGTGCCAGCAGTGGGGGCAGGTTCCCCTACGAGCAGTACTTC.

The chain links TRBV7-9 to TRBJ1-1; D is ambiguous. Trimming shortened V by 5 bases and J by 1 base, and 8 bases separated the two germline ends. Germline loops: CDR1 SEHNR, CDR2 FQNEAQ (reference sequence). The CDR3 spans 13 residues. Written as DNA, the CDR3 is TGTGCCAGCAGCCCCGCGGGGAACACTGAAGCTTTCTTT. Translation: CASSPAGNTEAFF.

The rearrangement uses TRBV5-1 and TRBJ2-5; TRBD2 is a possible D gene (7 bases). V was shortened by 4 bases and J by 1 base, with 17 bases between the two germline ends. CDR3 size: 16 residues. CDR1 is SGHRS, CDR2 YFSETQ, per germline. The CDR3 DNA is TGCGCCAGCAGCCAAGGGGGGGAAGGGGGCCAAGAGACCCAGTACTTC. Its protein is CASSQGGEGGQETQYF.

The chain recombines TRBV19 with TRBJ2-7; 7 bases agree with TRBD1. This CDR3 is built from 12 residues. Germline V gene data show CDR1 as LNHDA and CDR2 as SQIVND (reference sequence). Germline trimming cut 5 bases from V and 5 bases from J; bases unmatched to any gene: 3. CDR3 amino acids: CASSGGQHEQYF. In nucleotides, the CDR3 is TGTGCCAGTAGTGGGGGACAGCACGAGCAGTACTTC.

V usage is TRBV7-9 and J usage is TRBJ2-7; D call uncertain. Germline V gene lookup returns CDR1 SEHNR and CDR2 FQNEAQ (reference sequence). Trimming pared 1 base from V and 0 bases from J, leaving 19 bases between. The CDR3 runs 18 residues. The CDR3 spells CASSLEVSQAPSSYEQYF. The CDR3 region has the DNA TGTGCCAGCAGCTTAGAGGTATCTCAGGCCCCATCCTCCTACGAGCAGTACTTC.

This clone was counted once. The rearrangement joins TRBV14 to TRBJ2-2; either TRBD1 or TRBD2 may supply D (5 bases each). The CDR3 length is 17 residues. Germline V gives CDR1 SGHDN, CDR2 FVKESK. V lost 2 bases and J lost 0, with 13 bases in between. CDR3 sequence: CASSQSRDPANTGELFF. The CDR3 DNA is TGTGCCAGCAGCCAATCAAGGGACCCCGCGAACACCGGGGAGCTGTTTTTT.

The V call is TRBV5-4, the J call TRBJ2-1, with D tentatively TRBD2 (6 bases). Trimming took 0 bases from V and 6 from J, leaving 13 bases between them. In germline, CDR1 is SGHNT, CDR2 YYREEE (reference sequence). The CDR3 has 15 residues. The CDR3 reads CASSLGGTSTNEQFF. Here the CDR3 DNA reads TGTGCCAGCAGCTTGGGCGGGACCTCAACCAATGAGCAGTTCTTC.

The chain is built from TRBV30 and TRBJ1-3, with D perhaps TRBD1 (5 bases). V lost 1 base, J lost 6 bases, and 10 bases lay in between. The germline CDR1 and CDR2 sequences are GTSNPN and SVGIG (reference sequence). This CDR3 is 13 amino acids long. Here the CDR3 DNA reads TGTGCCTGGAGTGGGGGGATTGCAAACACCATATATTTT. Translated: CAWSGGIANTIYF.

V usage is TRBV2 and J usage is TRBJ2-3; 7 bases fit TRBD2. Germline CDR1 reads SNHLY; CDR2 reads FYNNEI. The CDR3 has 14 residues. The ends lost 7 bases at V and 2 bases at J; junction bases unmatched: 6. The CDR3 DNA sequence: TGTGCCAGCATGGAGCGGGGATTCACAGATACGCAGTATTTT. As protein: CASMERGFTDTQYF.

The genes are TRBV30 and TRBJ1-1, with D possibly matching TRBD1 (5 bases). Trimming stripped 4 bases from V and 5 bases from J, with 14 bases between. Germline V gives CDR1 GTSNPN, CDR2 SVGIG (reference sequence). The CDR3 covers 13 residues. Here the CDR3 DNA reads TGTGCCTGGAACCCGGGACCGGGGACTGAAGCTTTCTTT. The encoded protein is CAWNPGPGTEAFF. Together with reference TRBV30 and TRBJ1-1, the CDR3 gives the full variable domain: SQTIHQWPATLVQPVGSPLSLECTVEGTSNPNLYWYRQAAGRGLQLLFYSVGIGQISSEVPQNLSASRPQDRQFILSSKKLLLSDSGFYLCAWNPGPGTEAFFGQGTRLTVV.

The CDR3 DNA follows: TGCGCCAGCAGCCCCTATGGATCCGGGGAGCTGTTTTTT. It specifies CASSPYGSGELFF. This chain uses TRBV5-1 with TRBJ2-2; D is unclear. Germline V gives CDR1 SGHRS, CDR2 YFSETQ. The CDR3 runs 13 residues. V lost 4 bases and J lost 6, with 10 bases in between.

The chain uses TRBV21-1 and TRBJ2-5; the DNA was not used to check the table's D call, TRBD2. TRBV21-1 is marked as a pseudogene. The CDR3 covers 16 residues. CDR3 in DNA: TGTGCCAGCAGCAAAGCGCCGGCCGGGAGGCGAGAGACCCAGTACTTC. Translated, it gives CASSKAPAGRRETQYF.

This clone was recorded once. CDR3 coding DNA: TGTGCCAGCAGCGCGACAGGGAGGGTTACTGAAGCTTTCTTT. This codes for CASSATGRVTEAFF. The V and J genes are TRBV5-8 and TRBJ1-1, with 7 positions matching TRBD1. Trimming removed 4 bases from V and 5 bases from J; junction bases left unmatched: 8. CDR1 SGHTS and CDR2 YDEGEE come from the germline V gene. The CDR3 runs to 14 residues.

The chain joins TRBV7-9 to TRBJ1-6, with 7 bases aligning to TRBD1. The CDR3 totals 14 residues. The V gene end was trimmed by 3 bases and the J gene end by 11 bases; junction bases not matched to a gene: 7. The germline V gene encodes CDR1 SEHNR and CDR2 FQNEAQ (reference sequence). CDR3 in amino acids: CASSLGTESPPLHF. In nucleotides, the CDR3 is TGTGCCAGCAGCTTGGGGACAGAGTCTCCACCCCTCCACTTT.